The T cell receptor (beta chain) under discussion was sequenced for a study of blood T cell repertoires in COVID-19. On the study more broadly: Nucleic acid was either cDNA or gDNA, and it came from T cells, B-cell-depleted T cells, or PBMCs.

This clone was found a few times. V dropped 1 base and J dropped 1; count of bases not matched to a gene: 3. The CDR3 length is 15 residues. Germline V gene data show CDR1 as MNHNS and CDR2 as SASEGT. The assay was immunoSEQ multiplex PCR, and TCRdb's table has in-frame clones only and misses some. The sample contains about 160,000 clones, roughly 84% of which appear only once. This chain links TRBV6-1 with TRBJ1-1; 7 positions agree with TRBD1. Material for sequencing was peripheral blood. This TCR was sampled from a man aged 50 to 59 with active or convalescent COVID-19. The CDR3 coding sequence is TGTGCCAGCAGTGAAGACAGGGGTCGGAACACTGAAGCTTTCTTT. It encodes CASSEDRGRNTEAFF.